A single sample is the source of the 5 T cell receptor beta chains below, sequenced in a study of long-term antiretroviral therapy in people with HIV. They ran version v3.0 of the immunoSEQ assay at survey level. TCRdb's table, derived via immunoSEQ multiplex PCR, lists solely in-frame clones and lacks some. The table lists about 25,000 clones, around four fifths of them singletons. The sample consisted of unsorted PBMCs, taken 3 years after starting antiretroviral therapy. The receptor source for this set is a man aged 18 to 29 with HIV.

The rearrangement joins TRBV5-1 to TRBJ2-3; a weak D match, TRBD2 (6 bases). The length of the CDR3 is 14 residues. Germline values: CDR1 SGHRS, CDR2 YFSETQ. V was shortened by 4 bases and J by 4 bases, with 13 bases between the two germline ends. CDR3 region: CASSPMAGSDTQYF. CDR3 nucleotides: TGCGCCAGCAGCCCCATGGCGGGATCAGATACGCAGTATTTT.

The CDR3 spells CASSYSWVGEPYEQYF. The CDR3 DNA reads as TGTGCCAGCAGTTACTCTTGGGTGGGGGAGCCCTACGAGCAGTACTTC. V and J are TRBV6-5 and TRBJ2-7; D is perhaps TRBD1 or TRBD2 (5 bases each). V shed 0 bases and J shed 2 bases, with 14 bases lying between them. The CDR3 runs 16 residues. Germline CDR1 is MNHEY and CDR2 is SVGAGI.

The chain links TRBV7-8 to TRBJ1-1, with no clear D. The CDR3 covers 13 residues. Germline V CDR1 and CDR2: SGHVS, FQNEAQ. Trimming took off 6 bases at V and 3 bases at J, with 11 bases between the two ends. DNA of the CDR3: TGTGCCAGCAGGGACCGGCGGGACACTGAAGCTTTCTTT. Translating it yields CASRDRRDTEAFF. Full variable domain (missing parts from reference TRBV7-8 and TRBJ1-1): GAGVSQSPRYKVAKRGQDVALRCDPISGHVSLFWYQQALGQGPEFLTYFQNEAQLDKSGLPSDRFFAERPEGSVSTLKIQRTQQEDSAVYLCASRDRRDTEAFFGQGTRLTVV.

The chain is built from TRBV11-2 and TRBJ2-2; the D gene is possibly TRBD2 (5 bases). CDR1 and CDR2 from the germline V gene are SGHAT and FQNNGV. Trimming cost V 0 bases and J 0 bases, with 5 bases left between them. The CDR3 consists of 15 residues. CDR3 DNA sequence: TGTGCCAGCAGCTTAGAACTAGCGAACACCGGGGAGCTGTTTTTT. It codes for CASSLELANTGELFF.

The rearrangement links TRBV11-2 to TRBJ2-7; D ambiguous. This CDR3 is built from 15 residues. Germline CDR1 is SGHAT and CDR2 is FQNNGV. Deletions cut 1 base from V and 4 bases from J, with 14 bases between. The CDR3 DNA reads TGTGCCAGCAGCTTAGCGGGTGCTCCCTCTTACGAGCAGTACGTC. Its protein is CASSLAGAPSYEQYV.